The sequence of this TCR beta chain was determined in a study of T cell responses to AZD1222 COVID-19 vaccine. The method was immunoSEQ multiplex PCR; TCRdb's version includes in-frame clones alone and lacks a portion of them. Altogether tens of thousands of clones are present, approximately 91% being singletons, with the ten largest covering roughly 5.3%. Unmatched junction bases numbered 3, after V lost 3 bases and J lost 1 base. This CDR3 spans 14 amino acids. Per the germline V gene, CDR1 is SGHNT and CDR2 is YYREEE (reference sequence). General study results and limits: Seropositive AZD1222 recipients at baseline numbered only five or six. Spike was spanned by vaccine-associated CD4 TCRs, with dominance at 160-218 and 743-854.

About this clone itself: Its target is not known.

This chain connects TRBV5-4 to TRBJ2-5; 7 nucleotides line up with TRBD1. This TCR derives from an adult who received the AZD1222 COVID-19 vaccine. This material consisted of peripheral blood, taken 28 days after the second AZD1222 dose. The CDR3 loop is CASSYNRGQETQYF. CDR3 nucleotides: TGTGCCAGCAGCTACAACAGGGGCCAAGAGACCCAGTACTTC.